This TCR beta chain originates from a study of preoperative IRX-2 immunotherapy in early breast cancer. Documented treatment: preoperative locoregional IRX-2 cytokine immunotherapy. Patients received preoperative, locoregional IRX-2 cytokine immunotherapy in a phase Ib study. Here immunoSEQ multiplex PCR was the method, and the copy in TCRdb shows in-frame clones only, minus some. Of tens of thousands of clones in the sample, roughly 89% were seen once. V lost 2 bases and J lost 0, with 13 bases in between. The CDR3 sequence is 15 residues long. Per the germline V gene, CDR1 is GTSNPN and CDR2 is SVGIG (reference sequence).

This sequence was found in a human donor with breast cancer. Material: tumor tissue, obtained after IRX-2 immunotherapy. The V gene is TRBV30, the J gene TRBJ1-2; D uncertain. The CDR3 DNA sequence: TGTGCCTGGAGTAGACGGGGAACCGCTAACTATGGCTACACCTTC. It encodes CAWSRRGTANYGYTF.